This T cell receptor (beta chain) derives from a study of Tregs in tolerant kidney transplant recipients. On the study more broadly: FACS sorting followed a 6-day coculture of CFSE-labeled recipient PBMCs with irradiated graft donor PBMCs. Findings and limits, study-wide: Few patients were studied, so findings need validation in larger groups. No direct test of biological reproducibility was done here.

CDR3 length: 16 amino acids. The V gene's germline CDR1 is MGHRA and CDR2 YSYEKL. V dropped 1 base and J dropped 5 bases, with 17 bases sitting between them. Some clones are missing from TCRdb's copy, which holds only in-frame ones; the method was immunoSEQ multiplex PCR. The data show 4,200 or so clones, 55% to 60% seen once. Concerning this clone itself: The antigen is undetermined.

This TCR was sampled from a human donor in good health. The chain carries TRBV4-1 and TRBJ1-2; D is uncertain. Sequencing was carried out using CD8+ T cells from blood cultured with allogeneic cells. This CDR3 is CASSQVSARPLYGYTF. Here the CDR3 DNA reads TGCGCCAGCAGCCAAGTGTCAGCCAGGCCACTATATGGCTACACCTTC.